Listed here are 16 T cell receptor beta chains from one sample, sequenced in a study of T cell responses to AZD1222 COVID-19 vaccine (dated by TCRdb to the early 2020s). The sample's time point label, in plain terms: baseline before first vaccination. The method was the immunoSEQ multiplex PCR assay. TCRdb provides this immuneACCESS table in a form limited to in-frame rearrangements. Some clones are lacking; in checked studies, under half of them reflect an unresolved V gene, and why the rest are absent is not known. This sample gives some 150,000 clones in total; around nine tenths of them show up just once. The ten biggest clones cover under 4.5% of the sample. The sequenced sample was peripheral blood, obtained on day 0 of AZD1222 vaccination. The receptor set was obtained from an adult in good health.

The V and J genes are TRBV6-2 or TRBV6-3 and TRBJ2-7; D is unresolved. In germline, CDR1 is MNHEY, CDR2 SVGEGT. The CDR3 extends over 15 amino acids. V shed 0 bases and J shed 0 bases, with 9 bases lying between them. The CDR3 DNA reads as TGTGCCAGCAGTTACTCGGGCAGGATCTCCTACGAGCAGTACTTC. Encoded protein: CASSYSGRISYEQYF.

V usage is TRBV4-2 and J usage is TRBJ2-1; TRBD2 is a possible D gene (5 bases). The CDR3 totals 13 residues. Germline V CDR1 and CDR2: LGHNA, YNFKEQ. V lost 1 base and J lost 5, with 6 bases in between. The CDR3 reads CASSQGRDNEQFF. The CDR3 DNA reads TGTGCCAGCAGCCAAGGGCGGGACAATGAGCAGTTCTTC.

The chain recombines TRBV7-9 with TRBJ1-5, with a possible D match to TRBD1 (5 bases). The germline CDR1 and CDR2 sequences are SEHNR and FQNEAQ (reference sequence). The CDR3 extends over 14 amino acids. Trimming stripped 3 bases from V and 7 bases from J, with 13 bases between. CDR3 region: CASSLEGYRQPQHF. DNA of the CDR3: TGTGCCAGCAGCTTGGAGGGGTATCGGCAGCCCCAGCATTTT. Full variable domain (rest looked up from reference TRBV7-9 and TRBJ1-5): DTGVSQNPRHKITKRGQNVTFRCDPISEHNRLYWYRQTLGQGPEFLTYFQNEAQLEKSRLLSDRFSAERPKGSFSTLEIQRTEQGDSAMYLCASSLEGYRQPQHFGDGTRLSIL.

This chain joins TRBV5-1 and TRBJ2-1; maybe TRBD2 (6 bases). Germline V gives CDR1 SGHRS, CDR2 YFSETQ. V lost 0 bases, J lost 9 bases, and 22 bases lay in between. There are 17 residues in the CDR3. CDR3 sequence: CASSLEGQRARRGEQFF. CDR3 nucleotide sequence: TGCGCCAGCAGCTTGGAAGGGCAGCGGGCCAGGCGGGGTGAGCAGTTCTTC.

V and J are TRBV3-1 (or the pseudogene TRBV3-2) and TRBJ2-3; D remains ambiguous. The V and J ends lost 8 bases and 5 bases respectively, with 8 bases between them. Germline V lookup: CDR1 LGHDT, CDR2 YNNKEL (reference sequence). The CDR3 covers 11 residues. The CDR3 loop reads CASFGGDTQYF. The CDR3 DNA follows: TGTGCCAGCTTTGGCGGAGATACGCAGTATTTT.

The V gene is TRBV9, the J gene TRBJ1-2; the match to TRBD1 covers 7 bases. Trimming took 3 bases from V and 1 from J; bases not matched to a gene: 9. This CDR3 has 16 amino acids. Germline V gene data show CDR1 as SGDLS and CDR2 as YYNGEE. The CDR3 DNA reads as TGTGCCAGCAGCGCCCGGACAGGTCTTCTTAACTATGGCTACACCTTC. This codes for CASSARTGLLNYGYTF.

The V call is TRBV3-1 (or the pseudogene TRBV3-2), the J call TRBJ2-7, with no clear D. CDR3 size: 14 residues. The ends were cut back, 0 bases at V and 6 bases at J, with 12 bases in the middle. Per the germline V gene, CDR1 is LGHDT and CDR2 is YNNKEL (reference sequence). The CDR3 DNA sequence: TGTGCCAGCAGCCAAGATCCCTACTCAACCGAGCAGTACTTC. Protein: CASSQDPYSTEQYF.

The gene calls are TRBV5-1 and TRBJ1-5; D is uncertain. The CDR3 contains 16 residues. The germline CDR1 and CDR2 sequences are SGHRS and YFSETQ. V gave up 6 bases and J gave up 0 bases, with 16 bases separating them. CDR3 nucleotides: TGCGCCAGCACCTCCGCCGGGGAAAATAGCAATCAGCCCCAGCATTTT. Its protein product is CASTSAGENSNQPQHF.

The chain has TRBV6-1 and TRBJ2-7; D call uncertain. The CDR3 is 14 residues long. Germline assignment: CDR1 MNHNS and CDR2 SASEGT. V was cut by 0 bases and J by 2 bases, with 8 bases left in between. CDR3 amino acids: CASSEASFTYEQYF. Here the CDR3 DNA reads TGTGCCAGCAGTGAAGCCAGCTTCACCTACGAGCAGTACTTC.

The chain combines TRBV12-3 or TRBV12-4 with TRBJ1-1; D gene ambiguous. CDR3 length: 12 amino acids. Trimming pared 3 bases from V and 14 bases from J, leaving 16 bases between. CDR3 sequence reads: CASSFGSAGAFF. The CDR3 bases are TGTGCCAGCAGTTTCGGGTCAGCCGGTGCGTTCTTT.

This rearrangement joins TRBV5-5 to TRBJ2-5; D remains ambiguous. CDR1 and CDR2 (germline): SGHKS, YYEKEE (reference sequence). CDR3 length: 15 amino acids. V was trimmed by 1 base and J by 1 base, leaving 11 bases between them. The CDR3 nucleotides are TGTGCCAGCAGCTTGTTGGCAGGCCGCCAAGAGACCCAGTACTTC. Translating gives CASSLLAGRQETQYF.

The chain carries TRBV7-2 and TRBJ1-6; D unresolved. CDR1 and CDR2 from the germline V gene are SGHTA and FQGNSA. The CDR3 spans 18 residues. V was shortened by 4 bases and J by 10 bases, with 26 bases between the two germline ends. CDR3 region: CASSSKSMARTGRSPLHF. As DNA, the CDR3 is TGTGCCAGCAGCTCAAAAAGTATGGCCCGGACTGGGCGCTCACCCCTCCACTTT.

This chain joins TRBV19 and TRBJ1-1; D call uncertain. V lost 5 bases and J lost 0, with 7 bases in between. The length of the CDR3 is 13 residues. Per germline, CDR1 LNHDA and CDR2 SQIVND (reference sequence). The CDR3 loop is CASSVKMNTEAFF. The CDR3 DNA reads TGTGCCAGTAGTGTAAAAATGAACACTGAAGCTTTCTTT.

The rearrangement links TRBV19 to TRBJ2-1, with 9 bases aligning to TRBD2. In germline, CDR1 is LNHDA, CDR2 SQIVND (reference sequence). V gave up 6 bases and J gave up 2 bases; unmatched junction bases: 14. CDR3 length equals 18 residues. The CDR3 DNA is TGTGCCAGTAGCCCGACTAGCGGATGGGGGGAGGCCTACAATGAGCAGTTCTTC. Amino acid sequence: CASSPTSGWGEAYNEQFF. Together with reference TRBV19 and TRBJ2-1, the CDR3 gives the full variable domain: DGGITQSPKYLFRKEGQNVTLSCEQNLNHDAMYWYRQDPGQGLRLIYYSQIVNDFQKGDIAEGYSVSREKKESFPLTVTSAQKNPTAFYLCASSPTSGWGEAYNEQFFGPGTRLTVL.

This clone was counted a single time. The chain couples TRBV29-1 to TRBJ2-3; D unclear. V was pared by 5 bases and J by 0 bases, with 6 bases between. The CDR3 runs 12 residues. Germline CDR1 reads SQVTM; CDR2 reads ANQGSEA. The CDR3 coding sequence is TGCAGCGTTCTGCGGAGCACAGATACGCAGTATTTT. It encodes CSVLRSTDTQYF.

This clone was seen only once. The CDR3 sequence: CASSQGGGRAEETQYF. The CDR3 nucleotides read TGCGCCAGCAGCCAAGGTGGTGGGAGGGCCGAGGAGACCCAGTACTTC. The V and J genes are TRBV4-1 and TRBJ2-5; 7 nucleotides match TRBD2. This CDR3 is 16 amino acids long. CDR1 and CDR2 (germline): MGHRA, YSYEKL. V lost 1 base and J lost 5; bases outside the gene matches: 10.